The 9 T cell receptor beta chains below come from one sample, sequenced in a study of blood T cell repertoires in COVID-19. Profiling relied on immunoSEQ multiplex PCR, and the TCRdb table lists in-frame clones only, not all of them. The data hold about 33,000 clones, with more than 80% observed a single time. The specimen sequenced was peripheral blood. The receptors derive from a human donor in a cohort sampled during active COVID-19.

The chain recombines TRBV15 with TRBJ1-5, with TRBD1 identical over 8 bases. Germline loops: CDR1 LNHNV, CDR2 YYDKDF (reference sequence). The V and J ends lost 3 bases and 4 bases, in that order; junction bases with no gene match: 2. There are 14 residues in the CDR3. The CDR3 here is CATSRDRANQPQHF. DNA of the CDR3: TGTGCCACCAGCAGGGACAGGGCAAATCAGCCCCAGCATTTT.

The chain couples TRBV2 to TRBJ2-2; TRBD2 aligns across 11 bases. The CDR3 consists of 13 residues. J lost 11 bases, V lost 8 bases, and 7 bases had no gene match. CDR1 SNHLY and CDR2 FYNNEI come from the germline V gene. CDR3 protein: CASGWLAGGELFF. The CDR3 nucleotides are TGTGCCAGCGGTTGGCTAGCGGGGGGCGAGCTGTTTTTT.

The V and J genes are TRBV27 and TRBJ2-3; D possibly corresponds to TRBD1 (6 bases). CDR1 is MNHEY, CDR2 SMNVEV, per germline (reference sequence). V lost 5 bases to trimming and J lost 2 bases, with 20 bases between them. This CDR3 is 17 amino acids long. CDR3 DNA: TGTGCCAGCAGTCCAGGGGAGATTGTGTACCCCACAGATACGCAGTATTTT. This codes for CASSPGEIVYPTDTQYF.

V gene TRBV2 combines with J gene TRBJ2-1, with a weak D call TRBD2 (6 bases). The ends were cut back, 6 bases at V and 1 base at J, with 10 bases in the middle. CDR3 length: 14 residues. Germline CDR1 SNHLY, CDR2 FYNNEI. The CDR3 is CASSPGTSYNEQFF. Written as DNA, the CDR3 is TGTGCCAGCAGCCCAGGGACTTCCTACAATGAGCAGTTCTTC.

The chain uses TRBV24-1 and TRBJ2-1; 11 bases agree with TRBD2. The CDR3 consists of 16 residues. The J segment lost 6 bases and the V segment lost 3 bases, leaving 6 bases of the junction unmatched. Germline V gene data show CDR1 as KGHDR and CDR2 as SFDVKD. This CDR3 reads CATSDQLAGVRNEQFF. The CDR3, as DNA: TGTGCCACCAGTGATCAACTAGCGGGAGTACGCAATGAGCAGTTCTTC.

The rearrangement joins TRBV7-9 to TRBJ1-2; D may be TRBD1 (6 bases). The CDR3 runs 17 residues. The ends were cut back, 2 bases at V and 2 bases at J, with 18 bases in the middle. Germline CDR1 reads SEHNR; CDR2 reads FQNEAQ (reference sequence). CDR3 bases: TGTGCCAGCAGCTTATCCGGCAGGGGTTTGGCGAACTATGGCTACACCTTC. It specifies CASSLSGRGLANYGYTF.

The rearrangement uses TRBV18 and TRBJ1-5, with 8 bases matching TRBD1. The CDR3 has 16 amino acids. V trimming: 3 bases; J trimming: 4 bases; junction bases outside the gene matches: 8. Looked up from germline, CDR1 is KGHSH and CDR2 is LQKENI. The CDR3: CASSPADQGANQPQHF. As DNA, the CDR3 is TGTGCCAGCTCACCCGCAGACCAGGGGGCGAATCAGCCCCAGCATTTT. Combining the CDR3 with reference TRBV18 and TRBJ1-5 gives the whole variable domain NAGVMQNPRHLVRRRGQEARLRCSPMKGHSHVYWYRQLPEEGLKFMVYLQKENIIDESGMPKERFSAEFPKEGPSILRIQQVVRGDSAAYFCASSPADQGANQPQHFGDGTRLSIL.

The rearrangement links TRBV4-1 to TRBJ1-3, with TRBD1 matching 7 bases. V shed 0 bases, J shed 7 bases, and the junction held 6 bases outside the gene matches. The CDR3 has 15 amino acids. Looked up from germline, CDR1 is MGHRA and CDR2 is YSYEKL. CDR3 loop: CASSQDLRGRNTIYF. CDR3 nucleotides: TGCGCCAGCAGCCAAGATTTGAGGGGGCGCAACACCATATATTTT.

The rearrangement joins TRBV18 to TRBJ2-7; TRBD2 matches 14 bases. The CDR3 contains 17 residues. Germline V gene data show CDR1 as KGHSH and CDR2 as LQKENI. Trimming removed 3 bases from V and 2 bases from J; junction bases left unmatched: 6. The DNA for the CDR3 is TGTGCCAGCTCACCCGGGACTAGCGGGAGCGGACCCTACGAGCAGTACTTC. It specifies CASSPGTSGSGPYEQYF.